These 3 T cell receptor beta chains were sequenced from one sample in a study of blood T cell repertoires in COVID-19. The repertoire was sequenced with immunoSEQ multiplex PCR; TCRdb's copy has only in-frame clones and lacks some. The sample shows about 310,000 clones, around nine tenths of them seen only once. The specimen was PBMCs or T cells enriched from blood (not recorded which). These receptors all stem from a woman in her 40s who had recovered from COVID-19.

This chain uses TRBV4-1 with TRBJ1-5; D unresolved. The CDR3 is 16 amino acids. Germline V gives CDR1 MGHRA, CDR2 YSYEKL. V lost 0 bases and J lost 2, with 11 bases in between. The CDR3 spells CASSQEGRGGNQPQHF. DNA of the CDR3: TGCGCCAGCAGCCAAGAGGGCCGGGGTGGCAATCAGCCCCAGCATTTT.

J is TRBJ1-2 and V is TRBV2; weak D call: TRBD1 (5 bases). Per the germline V gene, CDR1 is SNHLY and CDR2 is FYNNEI. Trimming took 5 bases from V and 4 from J, leaving 11 bases between them. The CDR3 extends over 13 amino acids. CDR3: CASSNFDSYGYTF. The CDR3 DNA is TGTGCCAGCAGTAATTTCGACAGCTATGGCTACACCTTC. The whole variable domain, remainder taken from reference TRBV2 and TRBJ1-2, is EPEVTQTPSHQVTQMGQEVILRCVPISNHLYFYWYRQILGQKVEFLVSFYNNEISEKSEIFDDQFSVERPDGSNFTLKIRSTKLEDSAMYFCASSNFDSYGYTFGSGTRLTVV.

This clone was seen a handful of times. The chain combines TRBV7-9 with TRBJ2-7, with D maybe TRBD1 (5 bases). Germline-derived CDR1 and CDR2 are SEHNR and FQNEAQ (reference sequence). The CDR3 length is 13 residues. V lost 4 bases and J lost 2, with 9 bases in between. The CDR3 sequence: CASSSGQTYEQYF. The CDR3 region has the DNA TGTGCCAGCAGCTCCGGACAAACCTACGAGCAGTACTTC.